One T cell receptor beta chain is described in this entry. The data were obtained in a study of blood T cell repertoires in COVID-19. Overall study context: COVID-19 samples collected from the United States, Italy and Spain covered acute and convalescent phases.

Germline V lookup: CDR1 SGHTA, CDR2 FQGNSA. The length of the CDR3 is 16 residues. The V gene lost 3 bases and the J gene lost 0 bases, with 13 bases spanning the gap. Generated by immunoSEQ multiplex PCR, the TCRdb table keeps only in-frame clones and is missing some. The sample includes 65,000 to 85,000 clones, roughly 84% of them seen just once. The chain uses TRBV7-2 and TRBJ2-3; D may be TRBD2 (7 bases). This clonotype originated in a woman between 18 and 30 years old with acute or convalescent COVID-19. The material sequenced was peripheral blood. In DNA, the CDR3 is TGTGCCAGCAGCTTTAATGGGGGGGCTAGCACAGATACGCAGTATTTT. This translates into CASSFNGGASTDTQYF.